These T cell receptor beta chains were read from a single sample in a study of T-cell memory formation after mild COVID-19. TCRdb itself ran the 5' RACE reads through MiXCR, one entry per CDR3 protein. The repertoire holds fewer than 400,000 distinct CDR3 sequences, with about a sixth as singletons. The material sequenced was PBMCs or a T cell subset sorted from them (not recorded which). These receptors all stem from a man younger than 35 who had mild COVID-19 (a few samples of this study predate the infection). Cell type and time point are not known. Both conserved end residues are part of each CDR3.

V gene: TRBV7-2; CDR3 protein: CASSLGPDQPQHF
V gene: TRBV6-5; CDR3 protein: CASSYGLAGTQETQYF
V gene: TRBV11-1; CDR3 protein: CASSRPGHDNSPLHF
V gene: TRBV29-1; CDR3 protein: CSVEEPPRNYGYTF
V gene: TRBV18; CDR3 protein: CASSPDRSRNEQFF
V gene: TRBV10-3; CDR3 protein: CAISDSGLTDTQYF
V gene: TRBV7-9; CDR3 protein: CASSGAGLTDTQYF
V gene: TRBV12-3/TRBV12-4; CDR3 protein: CASSPRAGGNQPQHF
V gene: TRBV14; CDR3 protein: CASSQDRGASSYNEQFF
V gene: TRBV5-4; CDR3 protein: CASSPMTSGGRTDTQYF
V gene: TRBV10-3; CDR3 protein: CAISPGEDTQYF
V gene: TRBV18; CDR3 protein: CASSPWVRATQYF
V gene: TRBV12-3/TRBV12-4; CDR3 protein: CASSLGGTIYF
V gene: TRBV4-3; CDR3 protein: CASSQDSASVNEKLFF
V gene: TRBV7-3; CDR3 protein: CASSLSGPGGYEQYF
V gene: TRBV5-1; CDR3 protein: CASSLTSSYNSPLHF
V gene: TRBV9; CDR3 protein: CASSVTGGQGTPNYGYTF
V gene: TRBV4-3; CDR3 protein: CASSQDPRTGFDYTF
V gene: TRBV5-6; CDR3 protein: CASTYWNGGLLEQYF
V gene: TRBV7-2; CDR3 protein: CSSSPWGAKDEQYF
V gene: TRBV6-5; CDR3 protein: CASSYSGGPNYGYTF
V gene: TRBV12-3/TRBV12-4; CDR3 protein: CASSLHDRGSTNYGYTF
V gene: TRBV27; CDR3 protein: CASSLLGRGETQYF
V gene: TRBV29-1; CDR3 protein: CSVGPLNTEAFF
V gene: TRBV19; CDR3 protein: CASSRRGGQGAGNEQFF
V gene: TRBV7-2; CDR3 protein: CASRRTGGYGYTF
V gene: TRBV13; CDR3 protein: CASSLQSYNEQFF
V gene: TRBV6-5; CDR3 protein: CASSPGVNYEQYF
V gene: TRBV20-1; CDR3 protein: CSASRTPDIAGELFF
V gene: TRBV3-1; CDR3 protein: CASSPYGGPWDEQYF
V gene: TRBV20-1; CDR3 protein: CSAREPTSGNTIYF
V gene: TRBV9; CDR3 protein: CASSVAPGQGGHSPLHF
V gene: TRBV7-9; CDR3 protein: CASSPRDRRHEQYF
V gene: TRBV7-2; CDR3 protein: CASSLSVRGAKNIQYF
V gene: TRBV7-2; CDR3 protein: CASSYRQAGELFF
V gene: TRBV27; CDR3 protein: CASRDSSGGNPDTQYF
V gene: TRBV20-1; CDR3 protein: CSARKQGAQEKLFF
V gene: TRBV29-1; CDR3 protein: CSSTSGAGGTDTQYF
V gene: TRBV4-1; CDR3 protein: CASSQGGTNYGYTF
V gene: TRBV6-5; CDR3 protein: CASSLDRGGGETQYF
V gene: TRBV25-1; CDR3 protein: CASSEWISGNTIYF
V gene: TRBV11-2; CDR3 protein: CASSLVGGLGQETQYF
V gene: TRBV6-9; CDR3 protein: CASSYISLSFSYNEQFF
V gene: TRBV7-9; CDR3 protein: CASSLEDRLSRFF
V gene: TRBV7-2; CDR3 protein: CASSWTGGQNTEAFF
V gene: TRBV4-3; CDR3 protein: CASSQESFAMNTEAFF
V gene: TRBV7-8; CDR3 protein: CASRPTTGGYGYTF
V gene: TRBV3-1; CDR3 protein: CASSHDRPGLVTSYEQYF
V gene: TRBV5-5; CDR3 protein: CASSSPTYQETQYF